The text below deals with one T cell receptor beta chain. TCRdb re-derived calls from the RACE reads in MiXCR, one entry per CDR3 protein. The sample lists 300,000 to 400,000 distinct CDR3 sequences, around 7% occurring once. The CDR3 runs to 18 residues. The ends lost 4 bases at V and 0 bases at J; junction bases unmatched: 6. CDR1 SNHLY and CDR2 FYNNEI come from the germline V gene. The data stem from a study of human T cells and chemical hapten exposure. Stated time point: patch test 1, 2 weeks after DPC sensitization. The sample's treatment: therapeutic diphenylcyclopropenone sensitization with weekly scalp DPC.

The chain recombines TRBV2 with TRBJ2-1; 13 positions match TRBD2. This receptor was taken from a woman in her late teens or twenties with alopecia areata. Some clones in this sample may be carry-over from other donors' samples. Sequencing was performed on whole blood, taken in connection with sensitization to the hapten diphenylcyclopropenone (DPC). CDR3 coding DNA: TGTGCCAGCAGTGGGGGACTAGCGGGGCAGAGCTCCTACAATGAGCAGTTCTTC. Amino acids: CASSGGLAGQSSYNEQFF.